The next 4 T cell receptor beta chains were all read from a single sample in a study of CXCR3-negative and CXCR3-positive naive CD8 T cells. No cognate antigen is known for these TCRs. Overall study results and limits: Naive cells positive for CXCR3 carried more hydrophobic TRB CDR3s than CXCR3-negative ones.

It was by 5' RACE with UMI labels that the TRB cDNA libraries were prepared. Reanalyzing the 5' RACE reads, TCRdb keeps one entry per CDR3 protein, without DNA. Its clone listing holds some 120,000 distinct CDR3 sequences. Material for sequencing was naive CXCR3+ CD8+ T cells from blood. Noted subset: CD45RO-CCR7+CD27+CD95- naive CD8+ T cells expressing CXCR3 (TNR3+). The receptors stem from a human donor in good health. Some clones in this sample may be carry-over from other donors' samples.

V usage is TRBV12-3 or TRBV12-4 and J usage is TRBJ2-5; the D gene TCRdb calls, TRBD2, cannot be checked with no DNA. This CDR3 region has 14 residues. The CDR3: CASGLGGARETQYF.

CDR3 sequence: CASIGGETQYF. This sequence joins TRBV7-9 and TRBJ2-5; TCRdb reports TRBD1, a call that lacks DNA to check it against. The CDR3 consists of 11 residues. Germline V gene lookup returns CDR1 SEHNR and CDR2 FQNEAQ (reference sequence). Looking up the rest from reference TRBV7-9 and TRBJ2-5 gives the full variable domain: DTGVSQNPRHKITKRGQNVTFRCDPISEHNRLYWYRQTLGQGPEFLTYFQNEAQLEKSRLLSDRFSAERPKGSFSTLEIQRTEQGDSAMYLCASIGGETQYFGPGTRLLVL.

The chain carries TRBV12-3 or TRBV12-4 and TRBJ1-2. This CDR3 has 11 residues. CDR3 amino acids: CASRANYGYTF.

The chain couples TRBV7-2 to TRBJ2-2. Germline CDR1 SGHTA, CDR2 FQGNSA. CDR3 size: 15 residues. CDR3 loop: CASSLVSLNTVELFF. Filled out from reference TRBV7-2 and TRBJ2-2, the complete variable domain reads GAGVSQSPSNKVTEKGKDVELRCDPISGHTALYWYRQSLGQGLEFLIYFQGNSAPDKSGLPSDRFSAERTGGSVSTLTIQRTQQEDSAVYLCASSLVSLNTVELFFGEGSRLTVL.